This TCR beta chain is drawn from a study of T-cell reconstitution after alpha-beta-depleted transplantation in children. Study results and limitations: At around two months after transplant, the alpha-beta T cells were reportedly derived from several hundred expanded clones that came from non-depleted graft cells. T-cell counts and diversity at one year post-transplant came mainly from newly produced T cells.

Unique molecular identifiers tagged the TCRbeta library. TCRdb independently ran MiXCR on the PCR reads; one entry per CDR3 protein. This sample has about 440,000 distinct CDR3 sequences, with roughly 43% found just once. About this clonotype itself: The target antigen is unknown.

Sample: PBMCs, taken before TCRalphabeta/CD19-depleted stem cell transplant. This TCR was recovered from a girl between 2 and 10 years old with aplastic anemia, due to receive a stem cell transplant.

Here the CDR3 DNA reads TGCGCCAGCAGCAAGACAGGGAATCAGCCCCAGCATTTT. Its translation is CASSKTGNQPQHF. This chain links TRBV5-1 with TRBJ1-5; 7 bases map to TRBD1. Germline V gene data show CDR1 as SGHRS and CDR2 as YFSETQ. J lost 4 bases, V lost 4 bases, and 2 bases had no gene match. The CDR3 is 13 amino acids.